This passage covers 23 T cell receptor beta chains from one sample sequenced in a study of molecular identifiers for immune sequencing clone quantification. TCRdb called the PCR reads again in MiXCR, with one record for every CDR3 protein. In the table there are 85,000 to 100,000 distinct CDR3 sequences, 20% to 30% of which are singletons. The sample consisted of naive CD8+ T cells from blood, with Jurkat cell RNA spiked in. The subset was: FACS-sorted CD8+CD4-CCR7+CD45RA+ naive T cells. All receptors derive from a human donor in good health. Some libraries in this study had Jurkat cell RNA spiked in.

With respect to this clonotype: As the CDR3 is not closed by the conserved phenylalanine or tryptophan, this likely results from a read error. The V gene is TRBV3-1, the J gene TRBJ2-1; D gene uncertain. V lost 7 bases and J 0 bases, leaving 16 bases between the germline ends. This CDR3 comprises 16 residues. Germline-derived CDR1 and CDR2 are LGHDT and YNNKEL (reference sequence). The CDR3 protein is CASTGRGATSYNEQFS. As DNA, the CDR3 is TGTGCCAGCACCGGACGCGGCGCGACCTCCTACAATGAGCAGTTCTCC.

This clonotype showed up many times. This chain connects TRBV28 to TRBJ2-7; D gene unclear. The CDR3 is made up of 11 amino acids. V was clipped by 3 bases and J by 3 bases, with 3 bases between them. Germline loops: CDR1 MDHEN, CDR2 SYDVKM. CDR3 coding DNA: TGTGCCAGCAGTTTTTACTACGAGCAGTACTTC. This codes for CASSFYYEQYF.

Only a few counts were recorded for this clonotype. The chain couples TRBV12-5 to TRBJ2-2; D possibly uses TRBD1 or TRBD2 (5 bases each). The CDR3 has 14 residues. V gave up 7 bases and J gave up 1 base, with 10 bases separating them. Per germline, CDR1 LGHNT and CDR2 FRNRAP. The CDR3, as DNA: TGTGCTAGTGCCCTGGGGGTGAACACCGGGGAGCTGTTTTTT. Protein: CASALGVNTGELFF.

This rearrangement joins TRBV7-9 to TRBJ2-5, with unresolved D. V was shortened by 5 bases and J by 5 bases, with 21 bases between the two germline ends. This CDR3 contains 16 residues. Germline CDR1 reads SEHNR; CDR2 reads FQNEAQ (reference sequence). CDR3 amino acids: CASSLLTERPLETQYF. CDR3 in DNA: TGTGCCAGCAGCCTACTAACGGAAAGGCCGTTGGAGACCCAGTACTTC.

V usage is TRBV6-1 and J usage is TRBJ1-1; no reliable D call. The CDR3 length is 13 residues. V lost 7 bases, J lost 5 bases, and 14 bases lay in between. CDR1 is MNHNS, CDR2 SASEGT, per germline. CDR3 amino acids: CASNPIAGTEAFF. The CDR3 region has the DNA TGTGCCAGCAACCCAATAGCGGGGACTGAAGCTTTCTTT.

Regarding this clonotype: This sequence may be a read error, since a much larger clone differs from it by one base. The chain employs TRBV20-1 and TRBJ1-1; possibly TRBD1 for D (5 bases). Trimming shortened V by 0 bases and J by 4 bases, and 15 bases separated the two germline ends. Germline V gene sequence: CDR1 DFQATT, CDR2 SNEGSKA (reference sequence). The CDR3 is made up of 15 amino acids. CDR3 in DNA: TGCAGTGCTAGAGATTTCCGGGGGTCTAGCACTGAAGCTTTCTTT. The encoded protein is CSARDFRGSSTEAFF.

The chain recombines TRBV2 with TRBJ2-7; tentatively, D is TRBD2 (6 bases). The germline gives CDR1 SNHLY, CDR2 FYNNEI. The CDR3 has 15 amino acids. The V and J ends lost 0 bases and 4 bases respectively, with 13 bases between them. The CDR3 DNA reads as TGTGCCAGCAGTGAAGCGCGGGGCAGGATATACGAGCAGTACTTC. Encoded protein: CASSEARGRIYEQYF.

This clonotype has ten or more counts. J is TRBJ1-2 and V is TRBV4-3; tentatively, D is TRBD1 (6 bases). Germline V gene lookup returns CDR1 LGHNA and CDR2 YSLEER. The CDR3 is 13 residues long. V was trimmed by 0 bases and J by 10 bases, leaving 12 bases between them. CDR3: CASSQDLGQIYTF. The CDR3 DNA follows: TGCGCCAGCAGCCAAGATTTAGGACAGATCTACACCTTC.

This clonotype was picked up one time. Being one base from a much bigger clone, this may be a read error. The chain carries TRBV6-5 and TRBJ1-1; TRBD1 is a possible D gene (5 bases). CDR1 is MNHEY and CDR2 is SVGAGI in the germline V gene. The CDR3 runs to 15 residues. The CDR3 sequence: CASSYSGWGNTKAFF. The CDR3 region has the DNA TGTGCCAGCAGTTACTCGGGTTGGGGGAACACTAAAGCTTTCTTT.

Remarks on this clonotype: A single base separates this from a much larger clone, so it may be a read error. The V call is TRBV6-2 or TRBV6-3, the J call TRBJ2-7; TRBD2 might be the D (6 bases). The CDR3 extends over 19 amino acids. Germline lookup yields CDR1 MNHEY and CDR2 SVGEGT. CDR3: CASSYSLGILAEISYELYF. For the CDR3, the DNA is TGTGCCAGCAGTTACTCGTTGGGGATTTTAGCGGAGATCTCCTACGAGCTGTACTTC.

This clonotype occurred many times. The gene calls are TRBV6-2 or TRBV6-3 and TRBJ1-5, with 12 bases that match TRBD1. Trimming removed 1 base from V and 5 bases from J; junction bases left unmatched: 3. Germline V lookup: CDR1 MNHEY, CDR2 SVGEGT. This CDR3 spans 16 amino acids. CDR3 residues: CASSYLGQGAYQPQHF. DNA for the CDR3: TGTGCCAGCAGTTACTTGGGACAGGGGGCGTATCAGCCCCAGCATTTT.

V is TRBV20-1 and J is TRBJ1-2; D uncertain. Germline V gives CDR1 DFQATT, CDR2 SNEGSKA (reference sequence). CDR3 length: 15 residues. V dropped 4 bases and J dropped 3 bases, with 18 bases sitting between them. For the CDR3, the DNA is TGCAGTGCTACGCCCGGGGAGGGAGAGGACTATGGCTACACCTTC. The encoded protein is CSATPGEGEDYGYTF.

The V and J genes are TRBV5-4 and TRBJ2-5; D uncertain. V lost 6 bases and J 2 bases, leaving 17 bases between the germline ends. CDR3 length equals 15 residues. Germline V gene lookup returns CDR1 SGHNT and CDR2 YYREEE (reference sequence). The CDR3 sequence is CASNRRTDPQETQYF. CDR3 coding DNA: TGTGCCAGCAACCGACGGACCGATCCTCAAGAGACCCAGTACTTC.

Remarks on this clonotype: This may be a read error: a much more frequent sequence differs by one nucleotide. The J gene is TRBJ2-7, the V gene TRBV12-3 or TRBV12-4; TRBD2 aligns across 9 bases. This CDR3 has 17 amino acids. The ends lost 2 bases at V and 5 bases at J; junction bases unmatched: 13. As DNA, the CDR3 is TGTGCCAGCAGTTTAAACCCGCTAGCGGGGAGGATCAACGAGCAGTACTTC. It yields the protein CASSLNPLAGRINEQYF.

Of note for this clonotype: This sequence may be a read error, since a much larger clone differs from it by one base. The CDR3 DNA is TGTGCCAGTAGTATGGGTACCAGGTCTCCCTACGAGCAGTACTTC. Its translation is CASSMGTRSPYEQYF. This chain links TRBV19 with TRBJ2-7; D unresolved. The CDR3 has 15 amino acids. Germline V lookup: CDR1 LNHDA, CDR2 SQIVND (reference sequence). Trimming shortened V by 3 bases and J by 2 bases, and 14 bases separated the two germline ends.

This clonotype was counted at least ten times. The CDR3 here is CASSFRGNTEAFF. CDR3 DNA: TGTGCCAGCAGTTTTAGGGGGAACACTGAAGCTTTCTTT. J is TRBJ1-1 and V is TRBV12-3 or TRBV12-4; D possibly corresponds to TRBD1 (5 bases). Trimming cost V 3 bases and J 1 base, with 6 bases left between them. CDR3 length equals 13 residues.

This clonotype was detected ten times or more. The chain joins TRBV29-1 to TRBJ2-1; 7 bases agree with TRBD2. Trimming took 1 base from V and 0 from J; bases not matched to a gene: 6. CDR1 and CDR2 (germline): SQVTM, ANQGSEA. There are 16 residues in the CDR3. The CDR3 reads CSVEGGERGSYNEQFF. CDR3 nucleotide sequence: TGCAGCGTTGAAGGGGGGGAGCGGGGCTCCTACAATGAGCAGTTCTTC.

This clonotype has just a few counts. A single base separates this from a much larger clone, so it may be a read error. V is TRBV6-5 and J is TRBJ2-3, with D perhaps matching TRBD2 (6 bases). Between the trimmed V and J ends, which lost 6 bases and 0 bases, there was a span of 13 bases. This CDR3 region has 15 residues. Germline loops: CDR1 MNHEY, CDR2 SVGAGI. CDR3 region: CASRRLVTSTDTQYF. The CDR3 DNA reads TGTGCCAGCAGACGACTAGTGACTAGCACAGATACGCAGTATTTT.

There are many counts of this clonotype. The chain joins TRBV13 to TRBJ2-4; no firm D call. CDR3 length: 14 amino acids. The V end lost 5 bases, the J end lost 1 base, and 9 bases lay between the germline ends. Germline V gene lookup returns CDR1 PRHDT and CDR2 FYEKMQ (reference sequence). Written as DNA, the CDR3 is TGTGCCAGCAGCCCCCGATTGGCCAAAAACATTCAGTACTTC. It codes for CASSPRLAKNIQYF.

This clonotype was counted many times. In nucleotides, the CDR3 is TGTGCCTCGGCGGCAGGCACAGATACGCAGTATTTT. The encoded protein is CASAAGTDTQYF. This rearrangement joins TRBV28 to TRBJ2-3, with D unresolved. Germline CDR1 is MDHEN and CDR2 is SYDVKM. The CDR3 is 12 residues long. V was clipped by 11 bases and J by 1 base, with 10 bases between them. Full variable domain (remainder filled in from reference TRBV28 and TRBJ2-3): DVKVTQSSRYLVKRTGEKVFLECVQDMDHENMFWYRQDPGLGLRLIYFSYDVKMKEKGDIPEGYSVSREKKERFSLILESASTNQTSMYLCASAAGTDTQYFGPGTRLTVL.

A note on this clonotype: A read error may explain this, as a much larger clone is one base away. The CDR3, as DNA: TGTGCCAGCAGCTTGACAGGGAACAACTACGAGCGGTACTTC. Encoded protein: CASSLTGNNYERYF. The J gene is TRBJ2-7, the V gene TRBV5-4; D is perhaps TRBD1 (6 bases). The CDR3 has 14 residues. Per the germline V gene, CDR1 is SGHNT and CDR2 is YYREEE (reference sequence).

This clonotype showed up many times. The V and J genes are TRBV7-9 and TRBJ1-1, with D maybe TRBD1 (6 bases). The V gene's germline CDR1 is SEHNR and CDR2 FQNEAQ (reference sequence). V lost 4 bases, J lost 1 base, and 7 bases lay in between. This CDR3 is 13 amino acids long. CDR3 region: CASSSTGNTEAFF. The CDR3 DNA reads TGTGCCAGCAGCTCGACAGGGAACACTGAAGCTTTCTTT.

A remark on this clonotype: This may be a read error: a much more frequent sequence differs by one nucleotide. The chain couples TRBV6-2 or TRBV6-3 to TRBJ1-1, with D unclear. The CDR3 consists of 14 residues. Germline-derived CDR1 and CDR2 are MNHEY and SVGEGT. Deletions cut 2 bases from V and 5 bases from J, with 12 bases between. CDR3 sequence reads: CASSYPPAETEAFF. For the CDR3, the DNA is TGTGCCAGCAGTTACCCACCCGCCGAGACTGAAGCTTTCTTT.